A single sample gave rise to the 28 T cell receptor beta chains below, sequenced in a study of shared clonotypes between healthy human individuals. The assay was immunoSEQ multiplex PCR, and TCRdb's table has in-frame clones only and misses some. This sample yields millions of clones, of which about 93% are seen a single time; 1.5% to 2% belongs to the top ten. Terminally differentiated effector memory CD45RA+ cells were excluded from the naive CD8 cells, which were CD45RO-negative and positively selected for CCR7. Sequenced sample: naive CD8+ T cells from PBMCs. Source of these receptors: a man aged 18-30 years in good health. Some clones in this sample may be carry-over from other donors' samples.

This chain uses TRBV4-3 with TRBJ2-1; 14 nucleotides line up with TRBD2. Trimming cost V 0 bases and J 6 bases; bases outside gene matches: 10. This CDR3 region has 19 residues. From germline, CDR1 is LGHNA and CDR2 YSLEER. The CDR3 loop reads CASSQDELGTSGSFNEQFF. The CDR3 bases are TGCGCCAGCAGCCAAGATGAACTAGGGACTAGCGGGAGTTTCAATGAGCAGTTCTTC.

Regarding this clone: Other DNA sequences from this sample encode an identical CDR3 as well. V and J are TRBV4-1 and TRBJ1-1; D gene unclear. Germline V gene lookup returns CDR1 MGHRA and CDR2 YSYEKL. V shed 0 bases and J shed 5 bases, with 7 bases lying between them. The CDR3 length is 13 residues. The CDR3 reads CASSQDRETEAFF. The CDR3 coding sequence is TGCGCCAGCAGCCAAGATCGGGAAACTGAAGCTTTCTTT.

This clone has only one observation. CDR3 loop: CASSSPPEAEAFF. The CDR3 DNA sequence: TGTGCCAGCAGCTCCCCTCCCGAGGCGGAAGCTTTCTTT. The chain couples TRBV7-9 to TRBJ1-1; D gene unclear. The germline V gene has CDR1 SEHNR and CDR2 FQNEAQ (reference sequence). Trimming took 4 bases from V and 8 from J, leaving 14 bases between them. The length of the CDR3 is 13 residues.

The CDR3 is CASSGWTESSYEQYF. The CDR3 DNA is TGCGCCAGCAGCGGGTGGACGGAAAGCTCCTACGAGCAGTACTTC. The chain employs TRBV4-1 and TRBJ2-7; D ambiguous. Germline CDR1 MGHRA, CDR2 YSYEKL. The CDR3 runs 15 residues. The V end lost 5 bases, the J end lost 0 bases, and 14 bases lay between the germline ends.

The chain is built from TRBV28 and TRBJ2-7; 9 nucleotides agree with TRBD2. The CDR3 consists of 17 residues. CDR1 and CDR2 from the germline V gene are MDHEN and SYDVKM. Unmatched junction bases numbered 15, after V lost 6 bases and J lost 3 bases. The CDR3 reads CASRHSFRTSEDYEQYF. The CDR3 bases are TGTGCCAGCAGACACTCCTTCCGGACTAGCGAGGACTACGAGCAGTACTTC.

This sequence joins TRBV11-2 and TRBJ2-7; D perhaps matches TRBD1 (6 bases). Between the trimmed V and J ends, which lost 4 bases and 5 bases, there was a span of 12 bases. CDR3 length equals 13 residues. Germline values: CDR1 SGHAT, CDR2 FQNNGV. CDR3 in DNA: TGTGCCAGCAGCTCTTCCCGGACAGACGAGCAGTACTTC. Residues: CASSSSRTDEQYF.

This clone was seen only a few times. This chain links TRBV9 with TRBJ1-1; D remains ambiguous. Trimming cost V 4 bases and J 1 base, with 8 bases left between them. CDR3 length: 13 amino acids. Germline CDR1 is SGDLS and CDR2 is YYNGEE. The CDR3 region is CASSTRQNTEAFF. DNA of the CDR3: TGTGCCAGCAGCACTCGACAGAACACTGAAGCTTTCTTT.

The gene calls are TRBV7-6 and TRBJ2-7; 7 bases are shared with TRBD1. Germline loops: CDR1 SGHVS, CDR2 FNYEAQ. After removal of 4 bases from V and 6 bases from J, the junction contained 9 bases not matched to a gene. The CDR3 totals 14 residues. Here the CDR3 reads CASSSGQAPSEQYF. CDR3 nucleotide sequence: TGTGCCAGCAGCTCCGGACAGGCTCCGAGCGAGCAGTACTTC.

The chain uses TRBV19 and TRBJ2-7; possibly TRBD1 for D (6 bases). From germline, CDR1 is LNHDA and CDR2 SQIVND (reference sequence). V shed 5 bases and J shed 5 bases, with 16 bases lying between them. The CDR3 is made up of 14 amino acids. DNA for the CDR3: TGTGCCAGTAGTCCGGTCAGGGGACCGAACGAGCAGTACTTC. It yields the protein CASSPVRGPNEQYF.

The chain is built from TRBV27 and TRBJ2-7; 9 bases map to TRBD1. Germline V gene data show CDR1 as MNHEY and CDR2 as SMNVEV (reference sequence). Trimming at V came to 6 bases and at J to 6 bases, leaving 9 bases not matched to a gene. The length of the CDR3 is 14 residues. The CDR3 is CASRLTGGGGEQYF. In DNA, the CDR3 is TGTGCCAGCAGGCTTACAGGGGGCGGCGGCGAGCAGTACTTC.

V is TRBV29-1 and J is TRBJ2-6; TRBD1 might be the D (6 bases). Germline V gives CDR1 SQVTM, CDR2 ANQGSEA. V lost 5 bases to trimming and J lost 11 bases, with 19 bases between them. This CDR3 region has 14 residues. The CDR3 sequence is CSVSTGWLGDVLTF. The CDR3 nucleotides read TGCAGCGTTAGTACAGGGTGGCTGGGGGACGTCCTGACTTTC.

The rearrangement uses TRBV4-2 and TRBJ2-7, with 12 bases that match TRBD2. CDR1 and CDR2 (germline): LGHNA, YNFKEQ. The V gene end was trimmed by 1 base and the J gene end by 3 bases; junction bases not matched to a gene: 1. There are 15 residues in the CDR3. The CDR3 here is CASSQVLAGGYEQYF. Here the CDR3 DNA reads TGTGCCAGCAGCCAAGTACTAGCGGGAGGCTACGAGCAGTACTTC.

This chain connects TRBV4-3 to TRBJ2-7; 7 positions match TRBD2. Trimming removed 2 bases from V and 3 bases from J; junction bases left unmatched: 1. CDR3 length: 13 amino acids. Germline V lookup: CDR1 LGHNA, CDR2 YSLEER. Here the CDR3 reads CASSQSGGYEQYF. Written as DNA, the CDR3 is TGCGCCAGCAGCCAATCGGGGGGCTACGAGCAGTACTTC.

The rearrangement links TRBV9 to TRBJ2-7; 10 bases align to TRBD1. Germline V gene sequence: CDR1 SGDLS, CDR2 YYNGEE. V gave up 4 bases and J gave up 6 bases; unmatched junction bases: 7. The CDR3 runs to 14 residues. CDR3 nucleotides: TGTGCCAGCAGCTCAATGGGACAGGGGATCGAGCAGTACTTC. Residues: CASSSMGQGIEQYF.

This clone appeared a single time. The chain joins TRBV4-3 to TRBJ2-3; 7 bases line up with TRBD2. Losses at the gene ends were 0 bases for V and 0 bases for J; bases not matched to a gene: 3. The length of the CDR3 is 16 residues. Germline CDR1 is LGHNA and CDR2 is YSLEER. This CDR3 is CASSQDGRESTDTQYF. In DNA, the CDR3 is TGCGCCAGCAGCCAAGATGGGCGGGAGAGCACAGATACGCAGTATTTT.

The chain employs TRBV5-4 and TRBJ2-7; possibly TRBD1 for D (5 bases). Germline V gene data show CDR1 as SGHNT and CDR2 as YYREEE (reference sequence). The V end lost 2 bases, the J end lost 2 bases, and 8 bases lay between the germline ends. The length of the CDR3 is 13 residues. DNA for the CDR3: TGTGCCAGCAGCTTCAAAGGGGCCTACGAGCAGTACTTC. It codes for CASSFKGAYEQYF.

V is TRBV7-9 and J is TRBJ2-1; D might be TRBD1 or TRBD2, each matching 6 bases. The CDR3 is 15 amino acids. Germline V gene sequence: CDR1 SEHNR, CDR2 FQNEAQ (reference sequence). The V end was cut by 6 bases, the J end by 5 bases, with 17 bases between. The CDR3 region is CASRGMTGLHNEQFF. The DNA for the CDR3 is TGTGCCAGCAGGGGGATGACAGGACTACACAATGAGCAGTTCTTC. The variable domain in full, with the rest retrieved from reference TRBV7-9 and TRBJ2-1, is DTGVSQNPRHKITKRGQNVTFRCDPISEHNRLYWYRQTLGQGPEFLTYFQNEAQLEKSRLLSDRFSAERPKGSFSTLEIQRTEQGDSAMYLCASRGMTGLHNEQFFGPGTRLTVL.

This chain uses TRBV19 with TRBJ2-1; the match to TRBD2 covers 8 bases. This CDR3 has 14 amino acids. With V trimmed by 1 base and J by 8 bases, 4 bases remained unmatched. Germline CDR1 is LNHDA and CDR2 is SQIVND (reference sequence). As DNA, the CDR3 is TGTGCCAGTAGTATAGTTGAGCGGGAGTATGAGCAGTTCTTC. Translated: CASSIVEREYEQFF.

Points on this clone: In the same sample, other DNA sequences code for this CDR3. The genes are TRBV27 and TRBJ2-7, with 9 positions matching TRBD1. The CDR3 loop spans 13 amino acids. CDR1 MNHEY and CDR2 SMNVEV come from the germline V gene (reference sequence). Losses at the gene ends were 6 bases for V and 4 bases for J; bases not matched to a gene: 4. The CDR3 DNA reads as TGTGCCAGCAGGGGACAGGGCTCGTACGAGCAGTACTTC. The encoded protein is CASRGQGSYEQYF.

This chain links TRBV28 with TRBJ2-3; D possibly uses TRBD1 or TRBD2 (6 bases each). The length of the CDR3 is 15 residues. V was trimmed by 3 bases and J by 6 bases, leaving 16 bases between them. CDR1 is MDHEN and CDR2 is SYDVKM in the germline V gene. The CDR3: CASSLAGQSDDTQYF. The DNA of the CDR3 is TGTGCCAGCAGTTTGGCGGGACAAAGCGACGATACGCAGTATTTT. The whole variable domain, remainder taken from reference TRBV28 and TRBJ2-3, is DVKVTQSSRYLVKRTGEKVFLECVQDMDHENMFWYRQDPGLGLRLIYFSYDVKMKEKGDIPEGYSVSREKKERFSLILESASTNQTSMYLCASSLAGQSDDTQYFGPGTRLTVL.

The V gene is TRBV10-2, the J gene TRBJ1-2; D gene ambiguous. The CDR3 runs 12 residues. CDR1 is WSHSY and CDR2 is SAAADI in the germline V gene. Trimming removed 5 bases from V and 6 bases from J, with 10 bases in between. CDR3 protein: CASSTPANGYTF. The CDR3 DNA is TGCGCCAGCAGTACTCCGGCCAATGGCTACACCTTC.

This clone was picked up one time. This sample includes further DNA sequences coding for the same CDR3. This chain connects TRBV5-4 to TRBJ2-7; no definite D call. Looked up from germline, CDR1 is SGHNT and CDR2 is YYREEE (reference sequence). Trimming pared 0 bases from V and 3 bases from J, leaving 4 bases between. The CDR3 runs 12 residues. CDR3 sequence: CASSLGHYEQYF. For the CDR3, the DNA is TGTGCCAGCAGCTTGGGGCACTACGAGCAGTACTTC.

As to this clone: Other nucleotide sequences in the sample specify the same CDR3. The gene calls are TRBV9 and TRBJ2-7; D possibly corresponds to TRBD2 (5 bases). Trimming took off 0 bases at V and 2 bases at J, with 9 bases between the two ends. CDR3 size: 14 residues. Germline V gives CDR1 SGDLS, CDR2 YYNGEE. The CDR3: CASSVGGSTYEQYF. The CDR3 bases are TGTGCCAGCAGCGTAGGCGGGTCTACCTACGAGCAGTACTTC.

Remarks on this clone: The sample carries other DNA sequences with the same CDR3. CDR3 region: CASSYSTGPYEQYF. The CDR3 coding sequence is TGTGCCAGCAGTTACTCGACAGGGCCCTACGAGCAGTACTTC. The gene calls are TRBV6-5 and TRBJ2-7; 7 nucleotides line up with TRBD1. This CDR3 has 14 amino acids. In germline, CDR1 is MNHEY, CDR2 SVGAGI. Trimming took 0 bases from V and 2 from J; bases not matched to a gene: 1.

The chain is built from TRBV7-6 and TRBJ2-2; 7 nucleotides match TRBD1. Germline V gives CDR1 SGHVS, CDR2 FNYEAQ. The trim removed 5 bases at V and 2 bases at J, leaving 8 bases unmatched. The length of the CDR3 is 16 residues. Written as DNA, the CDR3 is TGTGCCAGCAGCCCCCGGACAGGACCAAACACCGGGGAGCTGTTTTTT. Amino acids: CASSPRTGPNTGELFF.

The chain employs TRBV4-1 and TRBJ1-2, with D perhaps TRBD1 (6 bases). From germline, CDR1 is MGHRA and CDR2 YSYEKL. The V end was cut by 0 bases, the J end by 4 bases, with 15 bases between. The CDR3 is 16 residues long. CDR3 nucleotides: TGCGCCAGCAGCCAAGACAGGGGACGGGGGTTCTATGGCTACACCTTC. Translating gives CASSQDRGRGFYGYTF.

The chain's CDR3 is CASSQEYSPLISSYNEQFF. CDR3 sequence (DNA): TGCGCCAGCAGCCAAGAATATAGCCCGCTTATTAGCTCCTACAATGAGCAGTTCTTC. The V call is TRBV4-1, the J call TRBJ2-1, with D uncertain. This CDR3 has 19 amino acids. Germline assignment: CDR1 MGHRA and CDR2 YSYEKL. Trimming removed 0 bases at V and 0 bases at J, with 18 bases between.

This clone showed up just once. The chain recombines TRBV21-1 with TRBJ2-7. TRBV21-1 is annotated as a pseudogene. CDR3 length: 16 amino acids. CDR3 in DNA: TGTGCCAGCAGTACCGACGGGGGCGCGACCCACTACGAGCAGTACTTC. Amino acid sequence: CASSTDGGATHYEQYF.